The entry below gives a single T cell receptor beta chain sequence along with its context. Antigen: not known. The data belong to a study of OX40 agonist ivuxolimab in advanced cancers. Study at large: The study gave patients intravenous ivuxolimab at 0.01 to 10 mg/kg every 2 weeks. Those treated in dose escalation had hepatocellular carcinoma, melanoma, renal cell cancer or head and neck cancer. Notes on the study in general: The authors did not determine the antigen specificity of the expanded peripheral T cells.

The data were produced by immunoSEQ multiplex PCR, yet TCRdb's version contains in-frame clones alone and is incomplete. Of nearly 80,000 clones in the sample, roughly 81% were seen once. This CDR3 region has 14 residues. V was pared by 5 bases and J by 1 base, with 12 bases between. Germline-derived CDR1 and CDR2 are GTSNPN and SVGIG (reference sequence). Excluded were patients having autoimmune disease history or systemic immunosuppression. The sequenced sample was CD4+ or CD8+ T cells sorted from blood, obtained in a trial of the OX40 agonist ivuxolimab. The chain has TRBV30 and TRBJ1-3; maybe TRBD1 (6 bases). The TCR comes from an adult with an advanced solid tumor such as melanoma, head and neck, liver or kidney cancer. CDR3 loop: CAWEKQGSGNTIYF. CDR3 sequence (DNA): TGTGCCTGGGAAAAACAGGGTTCTGGAAACACCATATATTTT.